This T cell receptor (beta chain) was recorded in a study of sequential checkpoint blockade in melanoma. The germline gives CDR1 SEHNR, CDR2 FQNEAQ (reference sequence). V dropped 3 bases and J dropped 4 bases, with 4 bases sitting between them. The CDR3 consists of 12 residues. The treatment is: randomized to nivolumab then ipilimumab (arm A) or the reverse (arm B). Measured with immunoSEQ multiplex PCR; TCRdb has only the in-frame clones, and not every one. The data hold approximately 10,000 clones, with about four fifths observed a single time. This receptor was identified in a human donor with melanoma. Sequenced here: CD8+ T cells sorted from blood (inferred from file names), sampled from a patient given nivolumab and ipilimumab in sequence. V usage is TRBV7-9 and J usage is TRBJ2-1; D is uncertain. CDR3 DNA: TGTGCCAGCAGCTTTCAATACAATGAGCAGTTCTTC. It encodes CASSFQYNEQFF.